This TCR beta chain was profiled in a study of CD8+CD57+ T cells in acquired aplastic anemia. Study background: Recorded DNA amounts for sorted CD4+ and CD8+ cells had an average of 3.2 ug. Study-wide results and caveats: CD8+ Simpson's diversity in patients was not significantly different from that in controls.

Patients selected for sequencing had displayed CD8+CD57+ cell expansion by flow cytometry. Patients had undergone no therapy by the time their blood was sampled. Germline-derived CDR1 and CDR2 are DFQATT and SNEGSKA (reference sequence). The V gene lost 1 base and the J gene lost 2 bases, with 14 bases spanning the gap. The CDR3 loop spans 15 amino acids. Points on this clonotype: As yet, its antigen is unknown.

The template for TCR beta VDJ and CDR3 sequence profiling was genomic DNA. One entry per CDR3 protein results from TCRdb running MiXCR on the reads. The sample contains under 200,000 distinct CDR3 sequences, roughly 48% of which appear only once. The material sequenced was sorted CD4+, CD8+, or CD8+CD57+ T cells (not recorded which) from PBMCs. The chain links TRBV20-1 to TRBJ1-2; D is undetermined. This receptor was taken from a human donor with aplastic anemia. The CDR3 DNA reads TGCAGTGCTAGAGTGAGGCAGTCCACAAACTATGGCTACACCTTC. This gives the protein CSARVRQSTNYGYTF.